The present TCR beta chain was sequenced within a study of identical twins. The V end was cut by 4 bases, the J end by 0 bases, with 10 bases between. This CDR3 contains 15 residues. Germline V CDR1 and CDR2: MDHEN, SYDVKM. Each CDR3 protein gets one entry after TCRdb re-called the 5' RACE reads with MiXCR. The sample records 17,000 or so distinct CDR3 sequences, just under 70% being singletons. The origin of this receptor is a woman aged 18-30 years in good health. This table probably holds off-target reads from a library built for another chain. V is TRBV28 and J is TRBJ2-4; D gene unclear. Input material: memory (CD45RO+) T cells sorted from blood. CDR3 bases: TGTGCCAGCAGTTCCCCCGAGAGAGCCAAAAACATTCAGTACTTC. Protein sequence: CASSSPERAKNIQYF.